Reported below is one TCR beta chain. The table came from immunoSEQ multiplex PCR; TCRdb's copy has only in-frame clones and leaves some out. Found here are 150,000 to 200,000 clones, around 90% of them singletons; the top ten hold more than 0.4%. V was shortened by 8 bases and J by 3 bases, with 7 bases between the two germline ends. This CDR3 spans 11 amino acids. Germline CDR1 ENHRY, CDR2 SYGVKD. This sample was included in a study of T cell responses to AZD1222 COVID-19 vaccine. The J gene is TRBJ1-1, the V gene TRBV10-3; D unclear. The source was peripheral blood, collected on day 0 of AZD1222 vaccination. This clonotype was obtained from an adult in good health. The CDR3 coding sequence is TGTGCCATCGGTAGGGACACTGAAGCTTTCTTT. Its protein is CAIGRDTEAFF.